Sequencing of this T cell receptor beta chain was carried out in a study of T cell responses to AZD1222 COVID-19 vaccine. Overall study results and limits: The donor group comprised mostly white British people and more females; the analysis possibly underestimated clonal diversity. Two AZD1222 administrations were followed by greater Spike-specific TCR breadth and depth.

This CDR3 contains 13 residues. V was shortened by 6 bases and J by 6 bases, with 12 bases between the two germline ends. Assay: immunoSEQ multiplex PCR; the TCRdb copy retains only in-frame clones and omits some. The table has approximately 130,000 clones, around 90% seen once. A remark on this clone: What it binds is unknown.

The sequence was collected from an adult who received the AZD1222 COVID-19 vaccine. Here the sequenced sample was peripheral blood, taken 28 days after the second AZD1222 dose. This sequence joins TRBV12-3 or TRBV12-4 and TRBJ2-1; D gene uncertain. The CDR3 coding sequence is TGTGCCAGCAGAATGGGATCCCCCAATGAGCAGTTCTTC. Translation: CASRMGSPNEQFF.